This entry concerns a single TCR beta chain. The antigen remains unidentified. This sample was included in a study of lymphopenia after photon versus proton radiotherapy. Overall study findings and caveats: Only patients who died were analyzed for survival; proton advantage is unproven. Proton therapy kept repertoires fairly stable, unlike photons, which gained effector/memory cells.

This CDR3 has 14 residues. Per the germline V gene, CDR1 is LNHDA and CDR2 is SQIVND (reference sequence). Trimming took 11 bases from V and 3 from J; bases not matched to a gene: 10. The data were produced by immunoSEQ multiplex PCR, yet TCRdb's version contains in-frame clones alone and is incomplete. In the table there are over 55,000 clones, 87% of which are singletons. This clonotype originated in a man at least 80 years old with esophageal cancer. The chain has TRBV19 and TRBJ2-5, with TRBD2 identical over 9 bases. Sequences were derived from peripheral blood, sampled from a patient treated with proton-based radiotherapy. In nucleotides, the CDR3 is TGTGCCGCGGGGCGGGGGGGGAGTGAAGAGACCCAGTACTTC. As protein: CAAGRGGSEETQYF.